This T cell receptor (beta chain) was recorded in a study of blood T cells in healthy people across ages. Whole-study findings and limits: Roughly linear age-related decline in beta diversity appeared, significant by age around 42. Diversity estimates drawn from one million T cells were deemed underestimates.

Turning to this clonotype: Its target is unknown. A read error may explain this, as a much larger clone is one base away.

The V and J ends lost 2 bases and 5 bases, in that order; junction bases with no gene match: 6. Germline CDR1 is DFQATT and CDR2 is SNEGSKA (reference sequence). The CDR3 has 14 residues. A second PCR of roughly 7 to 11 cycles used a sample-barcoded 5' primer and a J-beta primer mix. Each TCR beta cDNA got a 12-nucleotide random molecular identifier. Using its own MiXCR run on the 5' RACE reads, TCRdb lists one record per CDR3 protein. Of hundreds of thousands of distinct CDR3 sequences listed, around 20% are singletons. This chain links TRBV20-1 with TRBJ1-5, with 7 bases that match TRBD1. This receptor was obtained from a man between 65 and 85 years old in good health. Sequenced sample: blood. In DNA form, the CDR3 reads TGCAGTGCTAGAACCGACAGGGCGCATCAGCCCCAGCATTTT. This encodes CSARTDRAHQPQHF.